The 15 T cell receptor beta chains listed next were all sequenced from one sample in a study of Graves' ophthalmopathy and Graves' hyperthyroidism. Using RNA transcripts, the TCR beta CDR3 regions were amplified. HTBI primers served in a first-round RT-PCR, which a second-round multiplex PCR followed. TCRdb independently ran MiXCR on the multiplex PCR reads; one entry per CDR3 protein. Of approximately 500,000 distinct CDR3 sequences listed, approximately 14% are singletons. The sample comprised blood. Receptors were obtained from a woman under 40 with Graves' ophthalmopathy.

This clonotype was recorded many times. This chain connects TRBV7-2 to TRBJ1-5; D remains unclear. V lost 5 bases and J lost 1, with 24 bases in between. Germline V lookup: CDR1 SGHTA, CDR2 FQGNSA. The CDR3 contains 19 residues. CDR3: CASSPDGSPGVWSNQPQHF. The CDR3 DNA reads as TGTGCCAGCAGCCCCGACGGGAGCCCTGGGGTTTGGAGCAATCAGCCCCAGCATTTT.

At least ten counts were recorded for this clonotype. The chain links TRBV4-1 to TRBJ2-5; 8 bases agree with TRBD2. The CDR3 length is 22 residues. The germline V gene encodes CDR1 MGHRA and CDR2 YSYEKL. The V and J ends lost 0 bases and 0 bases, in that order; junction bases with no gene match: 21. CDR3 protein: CASSQDGSGGGSNEMYQETQYF. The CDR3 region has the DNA TGCGCCAGCAGCCAAGACGGATCCGGCGGGGGGTCGAACGAGATGTACCAAGAGACCCAGTACTTC.

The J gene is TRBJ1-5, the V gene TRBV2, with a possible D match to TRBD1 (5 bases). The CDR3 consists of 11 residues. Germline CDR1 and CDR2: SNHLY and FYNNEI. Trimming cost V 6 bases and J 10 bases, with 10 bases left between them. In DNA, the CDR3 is TGTGCCAGCAGCATAACAGGACCCCAGCATTTT. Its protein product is CASSITGPQHF.

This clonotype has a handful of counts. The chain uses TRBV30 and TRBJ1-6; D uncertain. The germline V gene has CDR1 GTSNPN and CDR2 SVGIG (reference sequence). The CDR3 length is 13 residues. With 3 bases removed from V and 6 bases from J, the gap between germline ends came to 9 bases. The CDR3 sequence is CAWRPSSNSPLHF. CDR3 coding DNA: TGTGCCTGGAGACCCTCTTCTAATTCACCCCTCCACTTT.

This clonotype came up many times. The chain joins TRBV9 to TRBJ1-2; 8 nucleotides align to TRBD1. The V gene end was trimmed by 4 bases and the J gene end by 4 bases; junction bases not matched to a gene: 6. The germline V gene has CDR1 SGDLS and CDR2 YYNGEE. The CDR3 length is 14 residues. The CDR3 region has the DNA TGTGCCAGCAGCCGACAGGGGCTTTTCTATGGCTACACCTTC. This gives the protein CASSRQGLFYGYTF.

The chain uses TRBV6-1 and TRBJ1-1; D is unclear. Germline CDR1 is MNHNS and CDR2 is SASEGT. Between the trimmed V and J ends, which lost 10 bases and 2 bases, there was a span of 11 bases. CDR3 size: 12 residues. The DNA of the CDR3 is TGTGCCACCAGGTGGATAAACACTGAAGCTTTCTTT. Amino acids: CATRWINTEAFF.

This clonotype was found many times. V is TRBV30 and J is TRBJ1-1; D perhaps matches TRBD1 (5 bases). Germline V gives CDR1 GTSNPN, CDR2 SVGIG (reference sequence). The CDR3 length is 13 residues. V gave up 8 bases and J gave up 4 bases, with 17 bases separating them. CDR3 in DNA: TGTGCCGGGGGGGACCGACTCGGCACTGAAGCTTTCTTT. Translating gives CAGGDRLGTEAFF.

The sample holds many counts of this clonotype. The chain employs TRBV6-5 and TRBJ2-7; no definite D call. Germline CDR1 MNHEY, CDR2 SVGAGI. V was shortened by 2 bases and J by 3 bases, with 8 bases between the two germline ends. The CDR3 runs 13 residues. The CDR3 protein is CASSYRWSYEQYF. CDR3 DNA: TGTGCCAGCAGTTACCGTTGGAGCTACGAGCAGTACTTC.

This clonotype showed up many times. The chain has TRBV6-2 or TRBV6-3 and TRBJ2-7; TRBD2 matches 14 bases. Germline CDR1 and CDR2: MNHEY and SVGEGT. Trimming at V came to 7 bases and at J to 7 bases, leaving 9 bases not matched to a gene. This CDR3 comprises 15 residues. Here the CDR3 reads CASTPGTSGSDEQYF. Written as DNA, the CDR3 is TGTGCCAGCACCCCAGGGACTAGCGGGAGTGATGAGCAGTACTTC.

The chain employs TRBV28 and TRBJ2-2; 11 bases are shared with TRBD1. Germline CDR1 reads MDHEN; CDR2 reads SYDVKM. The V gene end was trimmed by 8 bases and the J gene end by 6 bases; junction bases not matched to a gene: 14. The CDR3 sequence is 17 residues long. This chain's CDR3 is CASGKRRDRGRSGELFF. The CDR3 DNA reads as TGTGCCAGCGGCAAACGCCGGGACAGGGGGAGATCCGGGGAGCTGTTTTTT.

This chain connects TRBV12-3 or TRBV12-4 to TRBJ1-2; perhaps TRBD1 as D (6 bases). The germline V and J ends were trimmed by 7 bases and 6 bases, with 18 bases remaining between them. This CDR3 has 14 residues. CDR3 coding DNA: TGTGCCAGCACTCTCGGGGGCGGCTGGAATGGCTACACCTTC. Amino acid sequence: CASTLGGGWNGYTF.

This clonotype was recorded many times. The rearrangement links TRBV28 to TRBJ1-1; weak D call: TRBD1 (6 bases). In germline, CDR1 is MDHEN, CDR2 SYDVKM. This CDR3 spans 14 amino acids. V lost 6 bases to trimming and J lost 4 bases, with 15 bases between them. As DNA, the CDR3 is TGTGCCAGCAGCTCCCCCACACAGGGCACTGAAGCTTTCTTT. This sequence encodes CASSSPTQGTEAFF.

The DNA of the CDR3 is TGTGCCAGCAGTTCGTTCCCCGGAGGCTACGAGCAGTACTTC. It translates to CASSSFPGGYEQYF. The gene calls are TRBV28 and TRBJ2-7; the D gene is possibly TRBD2 (5 bases). There are 14 residues in the CDR3. V lost 4 bases to trimming and J lost 3 bases, with 13 bases between them. The germline CDR1 and CDR2 sequences are MDHEN and SYDVKM.

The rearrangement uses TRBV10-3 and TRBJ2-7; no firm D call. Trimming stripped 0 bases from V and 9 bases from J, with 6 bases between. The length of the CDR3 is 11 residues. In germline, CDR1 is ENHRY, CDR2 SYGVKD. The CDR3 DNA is TGTGCCATCAGTGAGTCGGTCGCGCAGTACTTC. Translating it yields CAISESVAQYF.

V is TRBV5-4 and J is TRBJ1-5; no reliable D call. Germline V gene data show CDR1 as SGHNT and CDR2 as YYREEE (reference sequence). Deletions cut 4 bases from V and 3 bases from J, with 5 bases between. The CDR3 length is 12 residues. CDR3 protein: CASSPINQPQHF. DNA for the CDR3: TGTGCCAGCAGCCCCATCAATCAGCCCCAGCATTTT.